The 32 T cell receptor beta chains given below trace back to one sample, sequenced in a study of blood T cell repertoires in COVID-19. Generated by immunoSEQ multiplex PCR, the TCRdb table keeps only in-frame clones and is missing some. The data contain some 300,000 clones, nearly 90% of them singletons. The source material was PBMCs or T cells enriched from blood (not recorded which). The receptors stem from a young woman with acute COVID-19.

The J gene is TRBJ1-2, the V gene TRBV2, with 9 nucleotides matching TRBD1. The germline CDR1 and CDR2 sequences are SNHLY and FYNNEI. The CDR3 runs to 11 residues. The CDR3 protein is CGLGQGGGYTF. CDR3 nucleotide sequence: TGTGGCCTGGGACAGGGAGGCGGCTACACCTTC.

The chain has TRBV5-1 and TRBJ2-7; TRBD1 agrees at 10 bases. The CDR3 extends over 15 amino acids. Unmatched junction bases numbered 7, after V lost 2 bases and J lost 5 bases. CDR1 and CDR2 from the germline V gene are SGHRS and YFSETQ. CDR3 sequence reads: CASSLATDRGNEQYF. Here the CDR3 DNA reads TGCGCCAGCAGCTTAGCGACGGACAGGGGGAACGAGCAGTACTTC.

The rearrangement joins TRBV9 to TRBJ1-6; TRBD1 matches at 8 bases. The trim removed 4 bases at V and 14 bases at J, leaving 17 bases unmatched. In germline, CDR1 is SGDLS, CDR2 YYNGEE. The CDR3 totals 16 residues. The CDR3 region has the DNA TGTGCCAGCAGCCCCTCTTCCCAGGACAGGGACAGTTCCCTCCACTTT. Translated: CASSPSSQDRDSSLHF.

This sequence joins TRBV18 and TRBJ1-1, with D uncertain. Germline CDR1 reads KGHSH; CDR2 reads LQKENI. Deletions cut 4 bases from V and 3 bases from J, with 9 bases between. The CDR3 is 13 residues long. This CDR3 reads CASSLSSDTEAFF. Written as DNA, the CDR3 is TGTGCCAGCTCACTGTCTTCGGACACTGAAGCTTTCTTT.

The V gene is TRBV7-2, the J gene TRBJ1-1, with 11 bases matching TRBD1. This CDR3 has 17 residues. With 4 bases clipped from V and 5 bases from J, the junction kept 12 bases outside the gene matches. Germline-derived CDR1 and CDR2 are SGHTA and FQGNSA. The CDR3 here is CASSSPFSDRGPTEAFF. The DNA of the CDR3 is TGTGCCAGCAGCTCTCCCTTTTCGGACAGGGGGCCGACTGAAGCTTTCTTT. The complete variable domain, with remaining parts taken from reference TRBV7-2 and TRBJ1-1, reads GAGVSQSPSNKVTEKGKDVELRCDPISGHTALYWYRQSLGQGLEFLIYFQGNSAPDKSGLPSDRFSAERTGGSVSTLTIQRTQQEDSAVYLCASSSPFSDRGPTEAFFGQGTRLTVV.

This sequence joins TRBV19 and TRBJ1-5; 7 bases agree with TRBD1. CDR1 LNHDA and CDR2 SQIVND come from the germline V gene (reference sequence). The V segment lost 5 bases and the J segment 0 bases; nucleotides outside the gene matches: 10. There are 17 residues in the CDR3. The CDR3, as DNA: TGTGCCAGTAGTTCTGGGACAGAACAGAATAGCAATCAGCCCCAGCATTTT. This gives the protein CASSSGTEQNSNQPQHF. The entire variable domain, with the rest obtained from reference TRBV19 and TRBJ1-5, is as follows: DGGITQSPKYLFRKEGQNVTLSCEQNLNHDAMYWYRQDPGQGLRLIYYSQIVNDFQKGDIAEGYSVSREKKESFPLTVTSAQKNPTAFYLCASSSGTEQNSNQPQHFGDGTRLSIL.

CDR3 region: CASRRLAGGSYNEQFF. In nucleotides, the CDR3 is TGTGCCAGCAGGAGACTAGCGGGAGGGAGCTACAATGAGCAGTTCTTC. The gene calls are TRBV2 and TRBJ2-1; TRBD2 matches 14 bases. The V segment lost 6 bases and the J segment 3 bases; nucleotides outside the gene matches: 4. The CDR3 loop spans 16 amino acids. Per the germline V gene, CDR1 is SNHLY and CDR2 is FYNNEI.

V usage is TRBV27 and J usage is TRBJ2-1; D is unresolved. The CDR3 has 18 amino acids. Deletions cut 0 bases from V and 0 bases from J, with 15 bases between. Germline CDR1 is MNHEY and CDR2 is SMNVEV (reference sequence). The DNA of the CDR3 is TGTGCCAGCAGTTTATCGCGCGATCTCTGGAGCTCCTACAATGAGCAGTTCTTC. Protein sequence: CASSLSRDLWSSYNEQFF.

The chain carries TRBV6-5 and TRBJ1-2; 9 nucleotides line up with TRBD1. This CDR3 comprises 14 residues. Trimming took 6 bases from V and 4 from J; bases not matched to a gene: 6. CDR1 is MNHEY and CDR2 is SVGAGI in the germline V gene. The CDR3 sequence: CASSSQGASYGYTF. CDR3 sequence (DNA): TGTGCCAGCAGCTCACAGGGGGCGAGCTATGGCTACACCTTC.

The chain has TRBV28 and TRBJ2-1, with 7 bases matching TRBD2. The CDR3 contains 14 residues. The germline V gene has CDR1 MDHEN and CDR2 SYDVKM. V was pared by 10 bases and J by 8 bases, with 14 bases of the junction left unmatched. The CDR3 here is CATSTSPLVDEQFF. As DNA, the CDR3 is TGTGCCACATCGACTAGCCCACTCGTCGATGAGCAGTTCTTC.

The J gene is TRBJ2-1, the V gene TRBV2, with TRBD2 identical over 7 bases. V shed 6 bases and J 8 bases; nucleotides not matched to a gene: 10. CDR3 length equals 14 residues. The germline gives CDR1 SNHLY, CDR2 FYNNEI. The CDR3 is CASSPGLPGDEQFF. The CDR3 bases are TGTGCCAGCAGCCCGGGACTACCCGGGGATGAGCAGTTCTTC.

CDR3 region: CASSRWTGVGQPQHF. Written as DNA, the CDR3 is TGTGCCAGTAGTAGATGGACAGGGGTAGGGCAGCCCCAGCATTTT. The rearrangement links TRBV19 to TRBJ1-5; 9 bases match TRBD1. Germline V gene sequence: CDR1 LNHDA, CDR2 SQIVND (reference sequence). V dropped 4 bases and J dropped 7; count of bases not matched to a gene: 8. The CDR3 covers 15 residues.

This CDR3 is CASRATGQGAYQPQHF. CDR3 DNA sequence: TGTGCCAGCAGAGCTACGGGACAGGGGGCATATCAGCCCCAGCATTTT. The chain is built from TRBV2 and TRBJ1-5; 12 bases map to TRBD1. The J segment lost 5 bases and the V segment lost 6 bases, leaving 8 bases of the junction unmatched. CDR1 is SNHLY, CDR2 FYNNEI, per germline. The length of the CDR3 is 16 residues.

This chain connects TRBV28 to TRBJ1-2; D perhaps matches TRBD1 (6 bases). The germline gives CDR1 MDHEN, CDR2 SYDVKM. Trimming took 2 bases from V and 4 from J, leaving 8 bases between them. The CDR3 is 13 residues long. The DNA for the CDR3 is TGTGCCAGCAGTTTAGGGGACACCTATGGCTACACCTTC. This translates into CASSLGDTYGYTF.

The V and J genes are TRBV27 and TRBJ1-1; the D is unclear. V was pared by 0 bases and J by 1 base, with 15 bases between. The CDR3 consists of 17 residues. The germline V gene has CDR1 MNHEY and CDR2 SMNVEV (reference sequence). CDR3 nucleotide sequence: TGTGCCAGCAGTTTATCAACCCCAATCCGGGAGAACACTGAAGCTTTCTTT. It translates to CASSLSTPIRENTEAFF.

This chain links TRBV11-3 with TRBJ2-7; D might be TRBD1 (5 bases). Trimming pared 3 bases from V and 2 bases from J, leaving 8 bases between. The germline gives CDR1 SGHNT, CDR2 YENEEA. The CDR3 is 13 residues long. The CDR3 reads CASSFQGPYEQYF. CDR3 DNA sequence: TGTGCCAGCAGCTTCCAGGGCCCCTACGAGCAGTACTTC.

This clone was found once. The J gene is TRBJ1-1, the V gene TRBV7-9, with TRBD1 matching over 11 bases. The CDR3 loop spans 17 amino acids. V shed 5 bases, J shed 0 bases, and the junction held 8 bases outside the gene matches. CDR1 is SEHNR, CDR2 FQNEAQ, per germline (reference sequence). CDR3 nucleotide sequence: TGTGCCAGCAGCCCAGGGACAGGGGGTGGGATGAACACTGAAGCTTTCTTT. Amino acids: CASSPGTGGGMNTEAFF.

This chain uses TRBV24-1 with TRBJ2-1; TRBD2 agrees at 7 bases. This CDR3 has 14 amino acids. J lost 6 bases, V lost 6 bases, and 7 bases had no gene match. The V gene's germline CDR1 is KGHDR and CDR2 SFDVKD. In DNA form, the CDR3 reads TGTGCCACCAGTCAGCCTAGCGGTGGCAATGAGCAGTTCTTC. Translated: CATSQPSGGNEQFF.

The chain links TRBV27 to TRBJ2-6; D is unresolved. The CDR3 runs to 16 residues. The germline V and J ends were trimmed by 4 bases and 0 bases, with 10 bases remaining between them. Per the germline V gene, CDR1 is MNHEY and CDR2 is SMNVEV (reference sequence). CDR3 loop: CASSSPGYSGANVLTF. DNA of the CDR3: TGTGCCAGCAGTTCCCCCGGGTACTCTGGGGCCAACGTCCTGACTTTC.

The chain combines TRBV28 with TRBJ1-2, with D perhaps TRBD1 (5 bases). V lost 4 bases and J 7 bases, leaving 7 bases between the germline ends. Germline V gene data show CDR1 as MDHEN and CDR2 as SYDVKM. The CDR3 has 11 amino acids. CDR3 nucleotide sequence: TGTGCCAGCAGTTACAGGCTTGGCTACACCTTC. Encoded protein: CASSYRLGYTF.

The rearrangement links TRBV30 to TRBJ1-2, with 7 nucleotides matching TRBD1. J lost 4 bases, V lost 2 bases, and 4 bases had no gene match. From germline, CDR1 is GTSNPN and CDR2 SVGIG (reference sequence). The CDR3 extends over 13 amino acids. CDR3 residues: CAWSYRGPYGYTF. CDR3 coding DNA: TGTGCCTGGAGTTACAGGGGTCCCTATGGCTACACCTTC.

The chain links TRBV3-1 (or the pseudogene TRBV3-2) to TRBJ2-3; 8 nucleotides agree with TRBD2. CDR1 and CDR2 from the germline V gene are LGHDT and YNNKEL (reference sequence). The J segment lost 4 bases and the V segment lost 3 bases, leaving 3 bases of the junction unmatched. The CDR3 has 14 amino acids. CDR3 loop: CASSHRLAPDTQYF. The CDR3 region has the DNA TGTGCCAGCAGCCACAGACTAGCGCCAGATACGCAGTATTTT.

The V gene is TRBV19, the J gene TRBJ2-2; 8 nucleotides match TRBD2. The CDR3 has 18 residues. From germline, CDR1 is LNHDA and CDR2 SQIVND (reference sequence). V trimming: 0 bases; J trimming: 5 bases; junction bases outside the gene matches: 11. The CDR3 spells CASSIEREGQSETGELFF. CDR3 sequence (DNA): TGTGCCAGTAGTATAGAACGGGAGGGCCAATCTGAAACCGGGGAGCTGTTTTTT.

The rearrangement links TRBV11-2 to TRBJ2-1; tentative D call: TRBD2 (6 bases). Germline CDR1 is SGHAT and CDR2 is FQNNGV. V was shortened by 7 bases and J by 9 bases, with 19 bases between the two germline ends. The CDR3 covers 14 residues. The CDR3, as DNA: TGTGCCAGCACCTCGGGGACTGGAAAGGGTGAGCAGTTCTTC. Encoded protein: CASTSGTGKGEQFF.

The chain recombines TRBV30 with TRBJ1-1; D uncertain. V lost 3 bases and J lost 0, with 5 bases in between. The germline V gene has CDR1 GTSNPN and CDR2 SVGIG (reference sequence). This CDR3 is built from 12 residues. CDR3 nucleotides: TGTGCCTGGAGCAGAATGAACACTGAAGCTTTCTTT. Its translation: CAWSRMNTEAFF.

V usage is TRBV5-1 and J usage is TRBJ2-1; weak D call: TRBD1 (5 bases). The CDR3 has 15 amino acids. Trimming stripped 0 bases from V and 7 bases from J, with 14 bases between. Germline assignment: CDR1 SGHRS and CDR2 YFSETQ. CDR3 residues: CASSLGQGGTNEQFF. CDR3 in DNA: TGCGCCAGCAGCTTGGGTCAGGGTGGAACGAATGAGCAGTTCTTC.

The gene calls are TRBV7-3 and TRBJ2-7; D is perhaps TRBD1 (6 bases). The CDR3 spans 14 residues. Germline CDR1 reads SGHTA; CDR2 reads FQGTGA. Trimming removed 4 bases at V and 5 bases at J, with 15 bases between. Written as DNA, the CDR3 is TGTGCCAGCAGCTCTACAGGGAAGTCCAACGAGCAGTACTTC. It codes for CASSSTGKSNEQYF.

The chain links TRBV19 to TRBJ1-6; a possible D gene is TRBD1 (5 bases). V was shortened by 4 bases and J by 4 bases, with 5 bases between the two germline ends. The germline V gene encodes CDR1 LNHDA and CDR2 SQIVND (reference sequence). The CDR3 consists of 13 residues. CDR3 sequence (DNA): TGTGCCAGTAGTACAGGGTATAATTCACCCCTCCACTTT. Translating gives CASSTGYNSPLHF.

The genes are TRBV6-4 and TRBJ1-2; D is unresolved. The germline CDR1 and CDR2 sequences are MRHNA and SNTAGT. V was clipped by 0 bases and J by 4 bases, with 9 bases between them. This CDR3 spans 14 amino acids. CDR3 sequence: CASSDSAQAYGYTF. The DNA of the CDR3 is TGTGCCAGCAGTGACTCAGCCCAGGCCTATGGCTACACCTTC.

This clone was seen more than once but under ten times. J is TRBJ2-4 and V is TRBV6-4; TRBD2 aligns across 8 bases. Germline values: CDR1 MRHNA, CDR2 SNTAGT. This CDR3 comprises 17 residues. After removal of 1 base from V and 0 bases from J, the junction contained 5 bases not matched to a gene. Here the CDR3 DNA reads TGTGCCAGCAGTGACTGGGCTAGCGGGTTAGCCAAAAACATTCAGTACTTC. It specifies CASSDWASGLAKNIQYF.

The chain employs TRBV5-4 and TRBJ1-1, with D maybe TRBD1 (5 bases). The CDR3 totals 13 residues. Per the germline V gene, CDR1 is SGHNT and CDR2 is YYREEE (reference sequence). The V end lost 0 bases, the J end lost 7 bases, and 10 bases lay between the germline ends. CDR3 residues: CASSLAGQVEAFF. Here the CDR3 DNA reads TGTGCCAGCAGCTTGGCAGGGCAGGTTGAAGCTTTCTTT. Variable domain in full (rest from reference TRBV5-4 and TRBJ1-1): ETGVTQSPTHLIKTRGQQVTLRCSSQSGHNTVSWYQQALGQGPQFIFQYYREEENGRGNFPPRFSGLQFPNYSSELNVNALELDDSALYLCASSLAGQVEAFFGQGTRLTVV.

The genes are TRBV5-1 and TRBJ1-2; D unclear. The germline V gene encodes CDR1 SGHRS and CDR2 YFSETQ. This CDR3 is 11 amino acids long. V lost 4 bases and J lost 4, with 5 bases in between. The CDR3 spells CASSPGYGYTF. The CDR3 bases are TGCGCCAGCAGCCCAGGCTATGGCTACACCTTC.